The clone carrying this T cell receptor (beta chain) was counted at least ten times. TCRdb reanalysed the RT-PCR reads using MiXCR and keeps one entry per CDR3 protein. This table holds about 680,000 distinct CDR3 sequences, 11% to 15% found once. This CDR3 is 14 amino acids long. Between the trimmed V and J ends, which lost 3 bases and 1 base, there was a span of 9 bases. What was sequenced was memory CD4+ T cells from blood. This chain joins TRBV12-3 or TRBV12-4 and TRBJ2-5; weak D call: TRBD1 (7 bases). The TCR was taken from a female donor in good health, serving as a healthy control. The CDR3 region is CASSFQGGQETQYF. In DNA, the CDR3 is TGTGCCAGCAGTTTCCAGGGGGGCCAAGAGACCCAGTACTTC.